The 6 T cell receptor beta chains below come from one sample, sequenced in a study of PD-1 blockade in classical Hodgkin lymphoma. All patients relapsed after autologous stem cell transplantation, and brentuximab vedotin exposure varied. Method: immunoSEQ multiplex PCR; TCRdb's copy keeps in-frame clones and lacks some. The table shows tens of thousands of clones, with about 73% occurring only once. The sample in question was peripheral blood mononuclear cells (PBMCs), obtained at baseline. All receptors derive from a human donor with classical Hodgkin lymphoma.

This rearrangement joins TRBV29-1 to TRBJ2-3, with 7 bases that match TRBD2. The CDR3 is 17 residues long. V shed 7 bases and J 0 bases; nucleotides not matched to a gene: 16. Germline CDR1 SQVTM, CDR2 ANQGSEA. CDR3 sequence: CSAPPGWREYSTDTQYF. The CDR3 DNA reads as TGCAGCGCCCCGCCCGGGTGGCGGGAGTACAGCACAGATACGCAGTATTTT.

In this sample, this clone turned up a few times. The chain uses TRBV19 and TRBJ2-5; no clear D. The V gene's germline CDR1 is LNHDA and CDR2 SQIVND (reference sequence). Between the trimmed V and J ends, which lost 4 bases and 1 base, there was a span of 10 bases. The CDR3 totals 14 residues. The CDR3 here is CASSRSSPQETQYF. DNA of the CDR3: TGTGCCAGTAGTAGGTCCAGCCCCCAAGAGACCCAGTACTTC.

The CDR3 region is CASSTGTGDQETQYF. CDR3 coding DNA: TGTGCCAGCAGTACCGGGACAGGGGACCAAGAGACCCAGTACTTC. The chain is built from TRBV6-5 and TRBJ2-5; 10 nucleotides match TRBD1. CDR3 length: 15 amino acids. Losses at the gene ends were 5 bases for V and 0 bases for J; bases not matched to a gene: 3. Germline V gene lookup returns CDR1 MNHEY and CDR2 SVGAGI.

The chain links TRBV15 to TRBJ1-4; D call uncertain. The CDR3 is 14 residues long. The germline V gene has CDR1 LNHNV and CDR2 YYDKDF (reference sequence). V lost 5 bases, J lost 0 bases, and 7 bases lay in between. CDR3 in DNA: TGTGCCACCAGCGGTCTTGCAACTAATGAAAAACTGTTTTTT. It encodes CATSGLATNEKLFF.

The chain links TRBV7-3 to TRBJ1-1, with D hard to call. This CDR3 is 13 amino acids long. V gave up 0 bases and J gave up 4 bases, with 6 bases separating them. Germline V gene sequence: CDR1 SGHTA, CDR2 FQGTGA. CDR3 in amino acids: CASSLTSVTEAFF. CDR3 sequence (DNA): TGTGCCAGCAGCTTAACGTCCGTCACTGAAGCTTTCTTT. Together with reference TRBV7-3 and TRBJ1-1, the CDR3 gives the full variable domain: GAGVSQTPSNKVTEKGKYVELRCDPISGHTALYWYRQSLGQGPEFLIYFQGTGAADDSGLPNDRFFAVRPEGSVSTLKIQRTERGDSAVYLCASSLTSVTEAFFGQGTRLTVV.

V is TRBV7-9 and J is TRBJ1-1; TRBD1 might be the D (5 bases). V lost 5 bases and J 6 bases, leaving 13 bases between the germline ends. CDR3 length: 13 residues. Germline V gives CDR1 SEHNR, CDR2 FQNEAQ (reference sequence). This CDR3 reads CASSEGSGAEAFF. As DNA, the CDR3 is TGTGCCAGCAGCGAGGGTTCGGGGGCTGAAGCTTTCTTT. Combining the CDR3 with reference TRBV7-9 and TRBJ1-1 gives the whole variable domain DTGVSQNPRHKITKRGQNVTFRCDPISEHNRLYWYRQTLGQGPEFLTYFQNEAQLEKSRLLSDRFSAERPKGSFSTLEIQRTEQGDSAMYLCASSEGSGAEAFFGQGTRLTVV.